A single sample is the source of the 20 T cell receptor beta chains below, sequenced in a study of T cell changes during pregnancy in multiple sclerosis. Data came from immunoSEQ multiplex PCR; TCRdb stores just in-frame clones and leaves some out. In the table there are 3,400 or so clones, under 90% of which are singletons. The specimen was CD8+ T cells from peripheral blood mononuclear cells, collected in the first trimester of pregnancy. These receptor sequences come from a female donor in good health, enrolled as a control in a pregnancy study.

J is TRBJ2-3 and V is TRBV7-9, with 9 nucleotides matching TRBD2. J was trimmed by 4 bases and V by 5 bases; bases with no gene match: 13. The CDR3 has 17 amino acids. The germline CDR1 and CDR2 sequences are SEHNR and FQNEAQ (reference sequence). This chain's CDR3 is CASSPRVAGVMADTQYF. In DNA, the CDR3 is TGTGCCAGCAGCCCTCGGGTAGCGGGAGTGATGGCAGATACGCAGTATTTT.

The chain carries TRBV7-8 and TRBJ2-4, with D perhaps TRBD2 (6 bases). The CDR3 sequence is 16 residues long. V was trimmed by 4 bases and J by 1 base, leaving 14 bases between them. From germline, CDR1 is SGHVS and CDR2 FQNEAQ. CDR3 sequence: CASSSSRDSAKNIQYF. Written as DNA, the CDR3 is TGTGCCAGCAGCTCGAGCCGGGACTCTGCCAAAAACATTCAGTACTTC.

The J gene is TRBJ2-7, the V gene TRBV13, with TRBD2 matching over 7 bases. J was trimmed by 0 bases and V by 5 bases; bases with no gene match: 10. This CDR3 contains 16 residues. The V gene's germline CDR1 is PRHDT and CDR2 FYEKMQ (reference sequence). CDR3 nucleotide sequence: TGTGCCAGCAGCAAAAGAACGGGAGGCCCCTCCTACGAGCAGTACTTC. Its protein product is CASSKRTGGPSYEQYF.

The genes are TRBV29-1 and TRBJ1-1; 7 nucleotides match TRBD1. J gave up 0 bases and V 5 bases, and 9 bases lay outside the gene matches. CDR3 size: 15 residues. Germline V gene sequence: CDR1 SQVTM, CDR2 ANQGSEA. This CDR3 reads CSVLSPGQMNTEAFF. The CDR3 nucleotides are TGCAGCGTTCTCTCCCCGGGACAGATGAACACTGAAGCTTTCTTT.

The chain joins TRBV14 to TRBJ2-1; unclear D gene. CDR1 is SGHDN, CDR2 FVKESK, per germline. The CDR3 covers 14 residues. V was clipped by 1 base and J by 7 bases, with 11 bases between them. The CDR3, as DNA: TGTGCCAGCAGCCAAGTTCCGGGTTGGAATGAGCAGTTCTTC. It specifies CASSQVPGWNEQFF.

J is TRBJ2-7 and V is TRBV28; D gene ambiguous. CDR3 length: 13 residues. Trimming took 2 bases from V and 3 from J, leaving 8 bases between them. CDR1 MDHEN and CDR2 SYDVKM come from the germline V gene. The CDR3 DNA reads TGTGCCAGCAGTTTAGAGGCCCACTACGAGCAGTACTTC. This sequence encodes CASSLEAHYEQYF.

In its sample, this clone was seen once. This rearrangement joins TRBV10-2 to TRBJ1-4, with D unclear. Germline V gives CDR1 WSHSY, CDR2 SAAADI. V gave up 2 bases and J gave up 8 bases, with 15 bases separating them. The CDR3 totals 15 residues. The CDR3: CASSELGSVGEKLFF. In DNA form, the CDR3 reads TGCGCCAGCAGTGAGCTTGGGAGCGTGGGAGAAAAACTGTTTTTT.

The CDR3 DNA reads as TGCGCCAGCAGCCCAACGCTCCAGGGACAGGTCTACGAGCAGTACTTC. Amino acid sequence: CASSPTLQGQVYEQYF. The genes are TRBV4-1 and TRBJ2-7; 8 bases map to TRBD1. The CDR3 totals 16 residues. V shed 4 bases and J 3 bases; nucleotides not matched to a gene: 11. Germline lookup yields CDR1 MGHRA and CDR2 YSYEKL.

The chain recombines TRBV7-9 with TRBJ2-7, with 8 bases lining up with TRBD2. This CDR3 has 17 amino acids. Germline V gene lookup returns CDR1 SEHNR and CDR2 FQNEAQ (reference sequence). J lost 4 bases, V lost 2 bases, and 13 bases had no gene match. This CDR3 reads CASSLTGGIAGWYEQYF. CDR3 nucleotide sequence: TGTGCCAGCAGCTTAACTGGCGGGATAGCGGGGTGGTACGAGCAGTACTTC.

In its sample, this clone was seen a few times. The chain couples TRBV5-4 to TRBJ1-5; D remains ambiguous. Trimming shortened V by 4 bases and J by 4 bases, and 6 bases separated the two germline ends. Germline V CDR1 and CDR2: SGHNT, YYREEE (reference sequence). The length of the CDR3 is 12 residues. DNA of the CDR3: TGTGCCAGCAGCGACGGGAATCAGCCCCAGCATTTT. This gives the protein CASSDGNQPQHF.

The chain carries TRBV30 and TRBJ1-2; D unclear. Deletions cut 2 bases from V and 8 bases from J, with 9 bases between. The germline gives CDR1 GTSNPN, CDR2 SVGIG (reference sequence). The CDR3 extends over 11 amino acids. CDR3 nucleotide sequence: TGTGCCTGGAGTACACCAGGAGGCTACACCTTC. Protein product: CAWSTPGGYTF.

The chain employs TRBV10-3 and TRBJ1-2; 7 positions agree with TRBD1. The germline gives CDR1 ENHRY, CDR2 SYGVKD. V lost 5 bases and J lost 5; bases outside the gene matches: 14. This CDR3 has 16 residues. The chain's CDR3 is CAISNRDRSLGYGYTF. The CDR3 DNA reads TGTGCCATCAGTAACCGGGACAGATCCCTCGGGTATGGCTACACCTTC.

As DNA, the CDR3 is TGCGCCAGCGGACGTCCCGGGACAGGTCTGAACACTGAAGCTTTCTTT. Translated, it gives CASGRPGTGLNTEAFF. The chain combines TRBV5-1 with TRBJ1-1, with 8 bases matching TRBD1. The CDR3 extends over 16 amino acids. V trimming: 7 bases; J trimming: 0 bases; junction bases outside the gene matches: 11. Germline lookup yields CDR1 SGHRS and CDR2 YFSETQ.

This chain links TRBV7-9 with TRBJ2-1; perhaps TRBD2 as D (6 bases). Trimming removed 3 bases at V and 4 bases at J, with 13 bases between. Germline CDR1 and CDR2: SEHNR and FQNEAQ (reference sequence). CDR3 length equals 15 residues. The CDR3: CASSFGGSIYNEQFF. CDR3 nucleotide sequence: TGTGCCAGCAGCTTTGGAGGGTCTATTTACAATGAGCAGTTCTTC.

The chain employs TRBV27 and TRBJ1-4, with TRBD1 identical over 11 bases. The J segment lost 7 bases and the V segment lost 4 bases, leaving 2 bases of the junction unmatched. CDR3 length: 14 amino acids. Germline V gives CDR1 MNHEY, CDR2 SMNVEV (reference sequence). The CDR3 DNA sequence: TGTGCCAGCAGTTCCGGGACAGGGGGTGAAAAACTGTTTTTT. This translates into CASSSGTGGEKLFF.

CDR3 sequence reads: CASSLPAGPYEQYF. CDR3 nucleotide sequence: TGTGCCAGCAGCTTACCAGCAGGGCCCTACGAGCAGTACTTC. V gene TRBV7-9 combines with J gene TRBJ2-7, with a weak D call TRBD1 (5 bases). Germline CDR1 is SEHNR and CDR2 is FQNEAQ (reference sequence). The CDR3 has 14 amino acids. V was clipped by 2 bases and J by 2 bases, with 10 bases between them.

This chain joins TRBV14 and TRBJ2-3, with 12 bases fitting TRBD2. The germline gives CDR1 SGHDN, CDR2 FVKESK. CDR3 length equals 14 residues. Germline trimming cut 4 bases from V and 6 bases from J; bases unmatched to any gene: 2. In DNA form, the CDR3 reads TGTGCCAGCAGCCCCGGGACTAGCGGGGATACGCAGTATTTT. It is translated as CASSPGTSGDTQYF.

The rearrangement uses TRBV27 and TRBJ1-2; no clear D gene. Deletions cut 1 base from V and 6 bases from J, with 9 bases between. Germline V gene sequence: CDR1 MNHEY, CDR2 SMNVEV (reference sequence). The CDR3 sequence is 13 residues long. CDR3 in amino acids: CASSLWPGDGYTF. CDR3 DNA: TGTGCCAGCAGTTTATGGCCCGGGGATGGCTACACCTTC.

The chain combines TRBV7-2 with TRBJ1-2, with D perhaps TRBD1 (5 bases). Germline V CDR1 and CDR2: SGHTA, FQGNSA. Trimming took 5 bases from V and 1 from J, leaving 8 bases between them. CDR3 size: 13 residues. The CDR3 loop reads CASSVTDNYGYTF. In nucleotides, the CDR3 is TGTGCCAGCAGCGTGACAGATAACTATGGCTACACCTTC.

The CDR3 sequence is CASSYLAGGGEKLFF. Written as DNA, the CDR3 is TGTGCCAGCAGTTACTTGGCAGGGGGTGGTGAAAAACTGTTTTTT. The rearrangement uses TRBV6-5 and TRBJ1-4; 7 bases map to TRBD1. The CDR3 loop spans 15 amino acids. Germline CDR1 MNHEY, CDR2 SVGAGI. J lost 7 bases, V lost 1 base, and 6 bases had no gene match.